Listed below are T cell receptor beta chains from one sample, sequenced in a study of shared clonotypes between healthy human individuals. The table came from immunoSEQ multiplex PCR; TCRdb's copy has only in-frame clones and leaves some out. The sample holds under 2,500,000 clones, more than 90% seen once. The sample was naive CD4+ T cells sorted from blood. Receptor source: a man aged 18 to 30 in good health. Both conserved end residues are part of each CDR3.

TRBV7-2	TRBJ2-1	CASRRGRQPYNEQFF
TRBV19	TRBJ2-7	CASSIARATSGNSYEQYF
TRBV6-5	TRBJ2-2	CASSYSSNTGELFF
TRBV27	TRBJ1-5	CASSVGGDQPQHF
TRBV5-6	TRBJ2-1	CASSWGQYNEQFF
TRBV6-6	TRBJ2-5	CASTPRLVRDQETQYF
TRBV28	TRBJ2-7	CASSLLGTEEQYF
TRBV7-9	TRBJ1-5	CASSLDGASNQPQHF
TRBV5-4	TRBJ2-3	CASSLGGVGTDTQYF
TRBV5-1	TRBJ2-3	CASTLNPRGLSDTQYF
TRBV15	TRBJ1-4	CATSMGGGSVFF
TRBV29-1	TRBJ1-4	CSVGLGSGFGEKLFF
TRBV11-2	TRBJ2-5	CASSLVGGAQETQYF
TRBV28	TRBJ2-7	CASTTGGAGKQYF
TRBV2	TRBJ1-2	CASSTQGESYGYTF
TRBV2	TRBJ2-2	CASSPPGQGGTGELFF
TRBV4-1	TRBJ2-3	CASSQERGGRAPDTQYF
TRBV28	TRBJ2-1	CASSFGQGYNEQFF
TRBV30	TRBJ2-2	CAWSVLGGTGELFF
TRBV11-2	TRBJ1-5	CASSLGTGKADQPQHF
TRBV2	TRBJ1-5	CALGQGGNQPQHF
TRBV10-2	TRBJ2-7	CASVIGRGYEQYF
TRBV27	TRBJ1-6	CASSPRQGLPNSPLHF
TRBV6-1	TRBJ1-2	CASSESGMGTIDGYTF
TRBV29-1	TRBJ1-2	CSVPFASDWNYGYTF
TRBV7-3	TRBJ2-1	CASRVVGASSYNEQFF
TRBV30	TRBJ2-3	CAWSVRSGGATDTQYF
TRBV9	TRBJ2-5	CASSATSGRETQYF
TRBV5-1	TRBJ1-4	CASSPGDGLEKLFF
TRBV9	TRBJ1-6	CASSGGLGELTLHF
TRBV7-9	TRBJ2-5	CASSLGQAVTQETQYF
TRBV6-6	TRBJ1-4	CASSAPGEKLFF
TRBV27	TRBJ1-4	CASPSKIIRTEKLFF
TRBV14	TRBJ1-3	CASSSFARDRGSGNTIYF
TRBV7-2	TRBJ2-1	CASSGSGRAYNEQFF
TRBV6-1	TRBJ2-5	CASSTRQGPQETQYF
TRBV5-4	TRBJ2-3	CASSTGTVVDTQYF